The clone carrying this TCR beta chain was recorded many times. Antigen specificity is unknown. This entry is derived from a study of T-cell reconstitution after alpha-beta-depleted transplantation in children. Whole-study results and caveats: TCRbeta diversity was high at day 60 in some patients (a result of surviving recipient T cells and thymic progenitors). Once a year had passed after transplant, T-cell counts and diversity came mostly from newly produced T cells. Reported findings indicate that, about two months after transplant, alpha-beta T cells came from several hundred expanded clones, which were derived from non-depleted graft cells.

TCRbeta library preparation incorporated unique molecular identifiers. MiXCR, run by TCRdb on the PCR reads, gives a single entry per CDR3 protein. The repertoire has 180,000 or so distinct CDR3 sequences, about 6% of them found once; the top ten carry about 5%. The CDR3 runs 16 residues. The V end lost 2 bases, the J end lost 7 bases, and 24 bases lay between the germline ends. The germline V gene encodes CDR1 DFQATT and CDR2 SNEGSKA (reference sequence). The receptor was isolated from a girl under three years old with combined immunodeficiency, due to receive a stem cell transplant. The chain joins TRBV20-1 to TRBJ2-7, with D unresolved. Material: PBMCs, obtained before TCRalphabeta/CD19-depleted stem cell transplant. CDR3 DNA sequence: TGCAGTGCTAGAAGCCCCGAGGCTGCCGCTGCATTTGAGCAGTACTTC. Translated: CSARSPEAAAAFEQYF.